This entry is about one T cell receptor beta chain. This specimen comes from a study of blood T cell repertoires in COVID-19. Study information: Italy, Spain and the United States were the sources of the convalescent and acute COVID-19 samples.

Per the germline V gene, CDR1 is MGHRA and CDR2 is YSYEKL. There are 15 residues in the CDR3. V lost 1 base and J lost 2, with 10 bases in between. Using immunoSEQ multiplex PCR, the repertoire was profiled, and TCRdb retains in-frame clones only, with some absent. The sample has around 110,000 clones, around four fifths seen once. The TCR originated in a man between 65 and 85 years old with active or convalescent COVID-19. The V gene is TRBV4-1, the J gene TRBJ2-3; D not resolved. The specimen sequenced was peripheral blood. The CDR3 protein is CASSQGWALTDTQYF. DNA of the CDR3: TGCGCCAGCAGCCAAGGCTGGGCCCTCACAGATACGCAGTATTTT.